These 14 T cell receptor beta chains were sequenced from one sample in a study of blood T cell repertoires in COVID-19. Some clones are missing from TCRdb's copy, which holds only in-frame ones; the method was immunoSEQ multiplex PCR. The table has around 67,000 clones, around 90% seen once. Sequencing was carried out using peripheral blood. These TCRs come from a human donor in a cohort sampled during active COVID-19.

In regard to this clone: In the same sample, other DNA sequences code for this CDR3. The rearrangement joins TRBV27 to TRBJ1-1; TRBD1 is a possible D gene (5 bases). Germline V gives CDR1 MNHEY, CDR2 SMNVEV (reference sequence). Trimming removed 4 bases at V and 4 bases at J, with 7 bases between. This CDR3 spans 12 amino acids. The CDR3 sequence: CASSSGGTEAFF. The CDR3 region has the DNA TGTGCCAGCAGTTCCGGGGGCACTGAAGCTTTCTTT.

This clone occurred a few times. The chain links TRBV9 to TRBJ2-7, with TRBD2 as a possible D gene (6 bases). Germline V gene sequence: CDR1 SGDLS, CDR2 YYNGEE. The V end lost 3 bases, the J end lost 2 bases, and 15 bases lay between the germline ends. The CDR3 loop spans 15 amino acids. The CDR3 sequence: CASSAGDGVTYEQYF. The CDR3 coding sequence is TGTGCCAGCAGCGCGGGGGACGGAGTCACCTACGAGCAGTACTTC.

V is TRBV7-2 and J is TRBJ2-2; TRBD2 might be the D (6 bases). This CDR3 is built from 15 residues. CDR1 and CDR2 from the germline V gene are SGHTA and FQGNSA. V was pared by 1 base and J by 6 bases, with 12 bases between. The CDR3 loop is CASSLEVREAGELFF. CDR3 in DNA: TGTGCCAGCAGCTTAGAGGTCAGGGAGGCCGGGGAGCTGTTTTTT.

The rearrangement uses TRBV5-5 and TRBJ2-7; TRBD2 aligns across 7 bases. CDR3 length: 13 amino acids. The trim removed 4 bases at V and 10 bases at J, leaving 11 bases unmatched. Germline CDR1 is SGHKS and CDR2 is YYEKEE (reference sequence). CDR3 sequence (DNA): TGTGCCAGCAGCCCACCGCGGGGCGGGGGTCAGTACTTC. Translation gives CASSPPRGGGQYF.

The V and J genes are TRBV24-1 and TRBJ2-7, with TRBD2 as a possible D gene (6 bases). Germline V gene data show CDR1 as KGHDR and CDR2 as SFDVKD. The CDR3 is 15 amino acids. V dropped 4 bases and J dropped 4 bases, with 16 bases sitting between them. In DNA form, the CDR3 reads TGTGCCACCAGTGAGAGGAGGGGAGAGGGGTACGAGCAGTACTTC. Protein: CATSERRGEGYEQYF.

The chain carries TRBV11-2 and TRBJ2-7; D uncertain. Trimming left V 2 bases short and J 2 bases short, with 13 bases between. Germline values: CDR1 SGHAT, CDR2 FQNNGV. The CDR3 is made up of 15 amino acids. CDR3 region: CASSLKQTIPYEQYF. For the CDR3, the DNA is TGTGCCAGCAGCTTAAAACAAACGATTCCCTACGAGCAGTACTTC.

The chain combines TRBV4-3 with TRBJ2-7; D perhaps matches TRBD1 (6 bases). CDR3 length: 17 residues. CDR1 LGHNA and CDR2 YSLEER come from the germline V gene. The ends were cut back, 2 bases at V and 1 base at J, with 18 bases in the middle. The CDR3, as DNA: TGCGCCAGCAGCCAACACAGTGGGGGCCCGCCGTCCTACGAGCAGTACTTC. Its protein product is CASSQHSGGPPSYEQYF.

V gene TRBV3-1 (or the pseudogene TRBV3-2) combines with J gene TRBJ1-1; TRBD1 aligns across 8 bases. Germline V CDR1 and CDR2: LGHDT, YNNKEL (reference sequence). CDR3 length: 15 amino acids. Losses at the gene ends were 5 bases for V and 2 bases for J; bases not matched to a gene: 7. The DNA for the CDR3 is TGTGCCAGCAGCGGTTGGACAGGGACTAACACTGAAGCTTTCTTT. This encodes CASSGWTGTNTEAFF.

The genes are TRBV5-1 and TRBJ1-4, with 7 positions matching TRBD1. Germline CDR1 is SGHRS and CDR2 is YFSETQ. V gave up 3 bases and J gave up 0 bases; unmatched junction bases: 5. The CDR3 runs 16 residues. The CDR3 DNA reads as TGCGCCAGCAGCTCCGGGACAGCTACAACTAATGAAAAACTGTTTTTT. This translates into CASSSGTATTNEKLFF.

There are a few counts of this clone. The chain is built from TRBV10-1 and TRBJ1-2; TRBD1 matches at 10 bases. This CDR3 is built from 16 residues. Germline assignment: CDR1 WNHNN and CDR2 SYGVQD (reference sequence). Losses at the gene ends were 4 bases for V and 3 bases for J; bases not matched to a gene: 8. The CDR3 spells CASSGPGQGIDYGYTF. DNA for the CDR3: TGCGCCAGCAGTGGTCCGGGACAGGGGATAGACTATGGCTACACCTTC.

This sequence joins TRBV28 and TRBJ1-2, with 7 bases lining up with TRBD1. Germline CDR1 reads MDHEN; CDR2 reads SYDVKM. There are 17 residues in the CDR3. The trim removed 2 bases at V and 8 bases at J, leaving 17 bases unmatched. The CDR3 DNA is TGTGCCAGCAGTTTAGTCGCGACAGGTGGAGGGGGCTTAGGCTACACCTTC. Translated, it gives CASSLVATGGGGLGYTF.

The rearrangement uses TRBV30 and TRBJ1-5, with 8 bases aligning to TRBD1. The CDR3 has 15 amino acids. The V gene's germline CDR1 is GTSNPN and CDR2 SVGIG (reference sequence). With 3 bases clipped from V and 6 bases from J, the junction kept 10 bases outside the gene matches. CDR3 amino acids: CAWSVGRGQGQPQHF. The CDR3 nucleotides are TGTGCCTGGAGCGTCGGCAGGGGGCAGGGTCAGCCCCAGCATTTT.

The gene calls are TRBV18 and TRBJ1-1, with D tentatively TRBD1 (5 bases). This CDR3 spans 11 amino acids. From germline, CDR1 is KGHSH and CDR2 LQKENI. The V end was cut by 6 bases, the J end by 7 bases, with 9 bases between. CDR3 DNA: TGTGCCAGCTCCTACCAGGGTGAAGCTTTCTTT. This translates into CASSYQGEAFF.

The chain employs TRBV2 and TRBJ1-5; TRBD1 might be the D (5 bases). CDR1 and CDR2 from the germline V gene are SNHLY and FYNNEI. V shed 5 bases and J shed 4 bases, with 18 bases lying between them. The CDR3 sequence is 16 residues long. The CDR3 protein is CASSPPGGAANQPQHF. The CDR3 nucleotides read TGTGCCAGCAGTCCCCCAGGAGGGGCCGCGAATCAGCCCCAGCATTTT.